Below, 27 T cell receptor beta chains from the same sample are listed, as sequenced in a study of blood T cell repertoires in COVID-19. Profiling relied on immunoSEQ multiplex PCR, and the TCRdb table lists in-frame clones only, not all of them. The sample has roughly 400,000 clones, about 88% seen once; the top ten hold 1.4%. Sequencing was carried out using PBMCs or T cells enriched from blood (not recorded which). The source of these receptors is a woman in her late teens or twenties who had been exposed to COVID-19.

The chain uses TRBV7-8 and TRBJ2-2, with 10 bases matching TRBD1. V lost 4 bases and J lost 5; bases outside the gene matches: 4. The germline gives CDR1 SGHVS, CDR2 FQNEAQ. CDR3 length: 15 residues. The CDR3 DNA reads as TGTGCCAGCAGCTGGACAGGGGGAGGTACCGGGGAGCTGTTTTTT. This gives the protein CASSWTGGGTGELFF.

This chain connects TRBV10-3 to TRBJ2-3, with a possible D match to TRBD2 (5 bases). The CDR3 length is 14 residues. V was trimmed by 9 bases and J by 2 bases, leaving 15 bases between them. Germline V gene data show CDR1 as ENHRY and CDR2 as SYGVKD. CDR3 amino acids: CAMRAPGPTDTQYF. The CDR3 DNA reads as TGTGCCATGAGGGCCCCTGGACCCACAGATACGCAGTATTTT.

The J gene is TRBJ1-6, the V gene TRBV7-8, with TRBD1 matching over 7 bases. V lost 5 bases to trimming and J lost 4 bases; unmatched junction nucleotides: 11. The V gene's germline CDR1 is SGHVS and CDR2 FQNEAQ. The CDR3 contains 17 residues. This chain's CDR3 is CASSPAGQVRYNSPLHF. The CDR3 DNA reads TGTGCCAGCAGCCCAGCCGGACAGGTTCGATATAATTCACCCCTCCACTTT.

V is TRBV2 and J is TRBJ2-3; TRBD2 is a possible D gene (6 bases). CDR1 is SNHLY, CDR2 FYNNEI, per germline. The CDR3 totals 11 residues. V was cut by 3 bases and J by 9 bases, with 7 bases left in between. DNA of the CDR3: TGTGCCAGCAGTGAGGCGGGGACGCAGTATTTT. Encoded protein: CASSEAGTQYF.

The chain employs TRBV24-1 and TRBJ1-4; 8 bases are shared with TRBD1. CDR1 and CDR2 from the germline V gene are KGHDR and SFDVKD. This CDR3 spans 17 amino acids. Unmatched junction bases numbered 10, after V lost 1 base and J lost 7 bases. The CDR3: CATSDFTPGGGGEKLFF. The CDR3 nucleotides read TGTGCCACCAGTGATTTCACGCCAGGGGGCGGAGGTGAAAAACTGTTTTTT.

The genes are TRBV13 and TRBJ1-5, with D hard to call. Germline V gene lookup returns CDR1 PRHDT and CDR2 FYEKMQ (reference sequence). This CDR3 region has 18 residues. Trimming took off 0 bases at V and 2 bases at J, with 17 bases between the two ends. The CDR3 coding sequence is TGTGCCAGCAGCTTAGGCCGCAACCCTCAGGATGGCAATCAGCCCCAGCATTTT. Amino acids: CASSLGRNPQDGNQPQHF.

CDR3 nucleotides: TGTGCCAGCAGCTTAACCGAGGGTTCTTACTATGGCTACACCTTC. Translation gives CASSLTEGSYYGYTF. J is TRBJ1-2 and V is TRBV11-2; D is uncertain. The V gene's germline CDR1 is SGHAT and CDR2 FQNNGV. V was trimmed by 2 bases and J by 3 bases, leaving 13 bases between them. The CDR3 has 15 residues.

There are many counts of this clone. The chain employs TRBV3-1 (or the pseudogene TRBV3-2) and TRBJ2-7, with 14 positions matching TRBD2. The CDR3 runs to 17 residues. J lost 1 base, V lost 5 bases, and 7 bases had no gene match. Germline V gene data show CDR1 as LGHDT and CDR2 as YNNKEL (reference sequence). CDR3 sequence: CASSAGTSGSRSYEQYF. CDR3 DNA: TGTGCCAGCAGCGCTGGGACTAGCGGGAGTCGATCCTACGAGCAGTACTTC.

The count of this clone is one. The rearrangement uses TRBV5-3 and TRBJ1-1, with unresolved D. TRBV5-3 is identified as an open reading frame with a role that is uncertain. V dropped 4 bases and J dropped 1 base, with 8 bases sitting between them. This CDR3 comprises 13 residues. This chain's CDR3 is CARSPRKNTEAFF. Written as DNA, the CDR3 is TGTGCCAGAAGCCCGCGTAAGAACACTGAAGCTTTCTTT.

The rearrangement joins TRBV23-1 to TRBJ1-5; 7 bases align to TRBD1. TRBV23-1 is an ORF, with its function uncertain. V was clipped by 0 bases and J by 4 bases; unmatched bases: 3. This CDR3 has 15 amino acids. The CDR3 loop reads CASSQSHRGNQPQHF. CDR3 nucleotide sequence: TGCGCCAGCAGTCAATCGCACAGGGGTAATCAGCCCCAGCATTTT.

The V and J genes are TRBV6-5 and TRBJ2-7; no reliable D call. Germline assignment: CDR1 MNHEY and CDR2 SVGAGI. The CDR3 is 13 residues long. V lost 8 bases, J lost 4 bases, and 15 bases lay in between. The CDR3 bases are TGTGCCAGCGCTTCAGGTGCTCTATACGAGCAGTACTTC. Residues: CASASGALYEQYF.

V gene TRBV5-1 combines with J gene TRBJ2-7; possible D gene TRBD2, 6 bases. Germline CDR1 and CDR2: SGHRS and YFSETQ. V gave up 0 bases and J gave up 3 bases, with 10 bases separating them. The CDR3 has 14 amino acids. CDR3 amino acids: CASSLVGGLYEQYF. The CDR3 DNA reads as TGCGCCAGCAGCTTGGTCGGGGGTCTCTACGAGCAGTACTTC.

The genes are TRBV6-5 and TRBJ1-1; D is unresolved. Per germline, CDR1 MNHEY and CDR2 SVGAGI. This CDR3 comprises 14 residues. Trimming removed 5 bases from V and 0 bases from J, with 10 bases in between. The CDR3 DNA reads as TGTGCCAGCAGTATGACACAGATGAACACTGAAGCTTTCTTT. Translated, it gives CASSMTQMNTEAFF.

The chain recombines TRBV5-6 with TRBJ2-7; 12 nucleotides line up with TRBD2. CDR1 is SGHDT and CDR2 is YYEEEE in the germline V gene. The CDR3 totals 14 residues. The J segment lost 11 bases and the V segment lost 5 bases, leaving 11 bases of the junction unmatched. CDR3: CASRPGLAGFREYF. The CDR3 region has the DNA TGTGCCAGCAGGCCCGGACTAGCGGGGTTTCGCGAGTACTTC.

CDR3 in amino acids: CATYQGRWGRTDTQYF. In nucleotides, the CDR3 is TGTGCCACCTATCAAGGGCGCTGGGGCCGCACAGATACGCAGTATTTT. The V gene is TRBV15, the J gene TRBJ2-3, with TRBD1 as a possible D gene (5 bases). Germline V gives CDR1 LNHNV, CDR2 YYDKDF (reference sequence). Between the trimmed V and J ends, which lost 8 bases and 1 base, there was a span of 19 bases. The CDR3 is made up of 16 amino acids.

The CDR3 DNA reads as TGTGCCAGCTCACCACCCTTAACTAGCGGAACCCTCACAGATACGCAGTATTTT. It codes for CASSPPLTSGTLTDTQYF. The chain uses TRBV18 and TRBJ2-3; 8 bases align to TRBD2. Germline V gene sequence: CDR1 KGHSH, CDR2 LQKENI. CDR3 size: 18 residues. Germline trimming cut 0 bases from V and 2 bases from J; bases unmatched to any gene: 10. Complete variable domain (other parts from reference TRBV18 and TRBJ2-3): NAGVMQNPRHLVRRRGQEARLRCSPMKGHSHVYWYRQLPEEGLKFMVYLQKENIIDESGMPKERFSAEFPKEGPSILRIQQVVRGDSAAYFCASSPPLTSGTLTDTQYFGPGTRLTVL.

The CDR3 DNA reads TGTGCCAGCAGCCTGTCAGGGGAGACCCAGTACTTC. This sequence encodes CASSLSGETQYF. This chain uses TRBV14 with TRBJ2-5, with D perhaps TRBD1 (5 bases). Per the germline V gene, CDR1 is SGHDN and CDR2 is FVKESK. V gave up 4 bases and J gave up 5 bases, with 8 bases separating them. The CDR3 runs to 12 residues.

This chain links TRBV12-3 or TRBV12-4 with TRBJ2-2; TRBD1 aligns across 9 bases. The ends lost 8 bases at V and 3 bases at J; junction bases unmatched: 1. The CDR3 totals 13 residues. The CDR3 DNA reads as TGTGCCAGCCGGGACAGGGACACCGGGGAGCTGTTTTTT. Amino acid sequence: CASRDRDTGELFF.

The chain has TRBV19 and TRBJ2-7; 7 bases are a match to TRBD2. CDR1 is LNHDA, CDR2 SQIVND, per germline (reference sequence). After removal of 5 bases from V and 0 bases from J, the junction contained 13 bases not matched to a gene. There are 17 residues in the CDR3. The CDR3 spells CASSDQLGTTSSYEQYF. The CDR3 region has the DNA TGTGCCAGTAGTGACCAACTCGGGACTACGAGCTCCTACGAGCAGTACTTC.

The chain carries TRBV25-1 and TRBJ1-5; D is uncertain. Trimming shortened V by 3 bases and J by 4 bases, and 10 bases separated the two germline ends. CDR1 is MGHDK and CDR2 is SYGVNS in the germline V gene. This CDR3 spans 14 amino acids. The CDR3 DNA reads TGTGCCAGCAGTGAGTTTCCAGCGAATCAGCCCCAGCATTTT. Translated: CASSEFPANQPQHF.

The rearrangement links TRBV7-9 to TRBJ1-1; D gene unclear. The CDR3 totals 19 residues. The germline V and J ends were trimmed by 1 base and 1 base, with 22 bases remaining between them. The germline V gene encodes CDR1 SEHNR and CDR2 FQNEAQ (reference sequence). CDR3 DNA: TGTGCCAGCAGCTTAGAGTGGCGTCAGTACTATTCTACGAACACTGAAGCTTTCTTT. This gives the protein CASSLEWRQYYSTNTEAFF. Full variable domain (missing parts from reference TRBV7-9 and TRBJ1-1): DTGVSQNPRHKITKRGQNVTFRCDPISEHNRLYWYRQTLGQGPEFLTYFQNEAQLEKSRLLSDRFSAERPKGSFSTLEIQRTEQGDSAMYLCASSLEWRQYYSTNTEAFFGQGTRLTVV.

In its sample, this clone was seen a few times. The chain joins TRBV6-5 to TRBJ2-7; D is perhaps TRBD2 (5 bases). Trimming took 6 bases from V and 7 from J, leaving 16 bases between them. The CDR3 runs to 13 residues. Per germline, CDR1 MNHEY and CDR2 SVGAGI. The CDR3 nucleotides read TGTGCCAGCAGAAAGGTTCCATCGGGGGAGCAGTACTTC. This sequence encodes CASRKVPSGEQYF.

The gene calls are TRBV30 and TRBJ2-3; perhaps TRBD1 as D (6 bases). V lost 0 bases and J lost 4, with 11 bases in between. The CDR3 contains 14 residues. Looked up from germline, CDR1 is GTSNPN and CDR2 is SVGIG (reference sequence). The DNA of the CDR3 is TGTGCCTGGAGTGTGTGGCAGGGGTCAGATACGCAGTATTTT. Translating it yields CAWSVWQGSDTQYF.

As DNA, the CDR3 is TGTGCCAGCAGCCAAAATGGTGGGCAGCGGGAAAAACTGTTTTTT. It specifies CASSQNGGQREKLFF. The V gene is TRBV3-1 (or the pseudogene TRBV3-2), the J gene TRBJ1-4; the D is unclear. This CDR3 has 15 residues. Germline V gene lookup returns CDR1 LGHDT and CDR2 YNNKEL (reference sequence). Trimming cost V 2 bases and J 8 bases, with 15 bases left between them.

The rearrangement links TRBV28 to TRBJ2-3, with D tentatively TRBD2 (6 bases). V lost 8 bases and J 4 bases, leaving 7 bases between the germline ends. The CDR3 length is 11 residues. Germline assignment: CDR1 MDHEN and CDR2 SYDVKM. As DNA, the CDR3 is TGTGCCAGCGGGGGGTCAGATACGCAGTATTTT. This gives the protein CASGGSDTQYF.

This clone was seen only a few times. This rearrangement joins TRBV27 to TRBJ2-7, with 10 bases identical to TRBD1. The V segment lost 4 bases and the J segment 3 bases; nucleotides outside the gene matches: 9. The CDR3 runs to 16 residues. Germline loops: CDR1 MNHEY, CDR2 SMNVEV (reference sequence). The CDR3 here is CASSSNRQGAVYEQYF. In DNA form, the CDR3 reads TGTGCCAGCAGTTCTAATAGACAGGGGGCGGTCTACGAGCAGTACTTC.

The table lists this clone with a few counts. The chain is built from TRBV27 and TRBJ2-1; no clear D. From germline, CDR1 is MNHEY and CDR2 SMNVEV (reference sequence). This CDR3 spans 13 amino acids. V was pared by 0 bases and J by 6 bases, with 6 bases between. This chain's CDR3 is CASSLSRGNEQFF. The CDR3 DNA reads TGTGCCAGCAGTTTATCAAGAGGCAATGAGCAGTTCTTC.